The TCR beta chain under discussion was sequenced for a study of control samples from healthy donors and cancer patients. CDR1 and CDR2 (germline): LNHDA, SQIVND (reference sequence). This CDR3 spans 13 amino acids. V was trimmed by 10 bases and J by 8 bases, leaving 21 bases between them. Clones were read by immunoSEQ multiplex PCR, and TCRdb kept only the in-frame ones, dropping some. The sample holds about 85,000 clones, 85% to 90% seen once. This receptor was identified in a woman aged 55-70 years in good health. The source material was blood. The rearrangement joins TRBV19 to TRBJ2-7, with D perhaps matching TRBD2 (6 bases). CDR3 sequence: CATLAVGHGKQYF. DNA for the CDR3: TGTGCCACTTTAGCGGTGGGGCATGGAAAGCAGTACTTC. The full variable domain, with the rest looked up from reference TRBV19 and TRBJ2-7, is DGGITQSPKYLFRKEGQNVTLSCEQNLNHDAMYWYRQDPGQGLRLIYYSQIVNDFQKGDIAEGYSVSREKKESFPLTVTSAQKNPTAFYLCATLAVGHGKQYFGPGTRLTVT.